The clone carrying this TCR beta chain has a handful of counts. Treg sorting used a CD4+CD25+CD127-/low gate. This CDR3 contains 11 residues. The V end was cut by 2 bases, the J end by 3 bases, with 2 bases between. Per the germline V gene, CDR1 is MGHRA and CDR2 is YSYEKL. TCRdb passed the 5' RACE reads through MiXCR, listing each CDR3 protein once. The table records about 9,000 distinct CDR3 sequences, about a third of them present only once. The sequenced sample was Tregs sorted from blood. This clonotype originated in a female donor with breast cancer. The chain uses TRBV4-1 and TRBJ2-7; D is unresolved. The CDR3 region has the DNA TGCGCCAGCAGCCAAATCTACGAGCAGTACTTC. Translating gives CASSQIYEQYF.